The 6 T cell receptor beta chains below all came from one sample that was sequenced in a study of T cells after yellow fever vaccination. TCRdb re-called the 5' RACE reads with MiXCR, one entry per CDR3 protein. Found here are some 340,000 distinct CDR3 sequences, about 11% of them singletons; the top ten hold approximately 3%. Sequences were derived from CD4+ T cells sorted from PBMCs, sampled 45 days after the yellow fever booster vaccination. The receptors were gathered from a young man who received the YFV17D yellow fever vaccine.

This clonotype was detected ten times or more. V and J are TRBV15 and TRBJ2-3, with no clear D. The CDR3 extends over 13 amino acids. Per the germline V gene, CDR1 is LNHNV and CDR2 is YYDKDF (reference sequence). Deletions cut 0 bases from V and 7 bases from J, with 8 bases between. The CDR3 loop is CATSRDLGYTQYF. As DNA, the CDR3 is TGTGCCACCAGCAGAGATCTCGGGTATACGCAGTATTTT.

V gene TRBV5-1 combines with J gene TRBJ2-7, with D tentatively TRBD1 (6 bases). The V end was cut by 3 bases, the J end by 4 bases, with 11 bases between. Looked up from germline, CDR1 is SGHRS and CDR2 is YFSETQ. CDR3 length: 13 residues. DNA of the CDR3: TGCGCCAGCAGCTCTTTACAGGGATACGAGCAGTACTTC. This codes for CASSSLQGYEQYF.

This clonotype appeared a few times. This chain joins TRBV6-5 and TRBJ2-7; D gene unclear. Germline V CDR1 and CDR2: MNHEY, SVGAGI. V was cut by 5 bases and J by 6 bases, with 14 bases left in between. The CDR3 totals 13 residues. The DNA of the CDR3 is TGTGCCAGCAGTCTTAGGAGTTGGAGCGAGCAGTACTTC. The encoded protein is CASSLRSWSEQYF.

The V gene is TRBV5-1, the J gene TRBJ2-7; D call uncertain. Trimming took off 9 bases at V and 5 bases at J, with 12 bases between the two ends. The CDR3 totals 11 residues. Germline V gene sequence: CDR1 SGHRS, CDR2 YFSETQ. Here the CDR3 reads CAIPPANEQYF. For the CDR3, the DNA is TGCGCCATCCCGCCAGCGAACGAGCAGTACTTC.

The chain recombines TRBV18 with TRBJ1-5; D is possibly TRBD1 (5 bases). With 3 bases removed from V and 1 base from J, the gap between germline ends came to 16 bases. CDR1 and CDR2 from the germline V gene are KGHSH and LQKENI. The CDR3 is 17 amino acids. CDR3 in amino acids: CASSPPGRGGSNQPQHF. CDR3 coding DNA: TGTGCCAGCTCACCCCCGGGGCGGGGGGGAAGCAATCAGCCCCAGCATTTT. Using reference TRBV18 and TRBJ1-5 for the parts outside the CDR3, the full variable domain is NAGVMQNPRHLVRRRGQEARLRCSPMKGHSHVYWYRQLPEEGLKFMVYLQKENIIDESGMPKERFSAEFPKEGPSILRIQQVVRGDSAAYFCASSPPGRGGSNQPQHFGDGTRLSIL.

In its sample, this clonotype was seen a few times. V gene TRBV9 combines with J gene TRBJ2-1, with a weak D call TRBD2 (5 bases). The CDR3 loop spans 15 amino acids. The germline CDR1 and CDR2 sequences are SGDLS and YYNGEE. The V end was cut by 1 base, the J end by 8 bases, with 16 bases between. As DNA, the CDR3 is TGTGCCAGCAGCGTAACTCAAGACCTGAGGGATGAGCAGTTCTTC. Translating gives CASSVTQDLRDEQFF.